A single sample is the source of the 6 T cell receptor beta chains below, sequenced in a study of high-grade serous ovarian cancer treatment subgroups. Tumor samples were obtained before definitive surgery or chemotherapy. Data came from immunoSEQ multiplex PCR; TCRdb stores just in-frame clones and leaves some out. The table records roughly 10,000 clones, 68% of them present only once. The sample comprised tumor tissue. The receptors come from a human donor with high-grade serous ovarian cancer.

This clone was detected once. The chain couples TRBV11-3 to TRBJ1-1; 8 bases are a match to TRBD1. V shed 5 bases, J shed 5 bases, and the junction held 10 bases outside the gene matches. CDR1 is SGHNT, CDR2 YENEEA, per germline. This CDR3 is built from 15 residues. The CDR3 spells CASSVSQGVLTEAFF. In DNA form, the CDR3 reads TGTGCCAGCAGCGTATCACAGGGGGTACTAACTGAAGCTTTCTTT.

This rearrangement joins TRBV19 to TRBJ2-3, with a possible D match to TRBD2 (7 bases). Germline V gene lookup returns CDR1 LNHDA and CDR2 SQIVND (reference sequence). This CDR3 spans 16 amino acids. Trimming pared 5 bases from V and 0 bases from J, leaving 15 bases between. CDR3 region: CASSPKGGGSTDTQYF. CDR3 nucleotides: TGTGCCAGTAGTCCTAAAGGGGGGGGGAGCACAGATACGCAGTATTTT.

The chain carries TRBV2 and TRBJ2-1; D may be TRBD2 (5 bases). Germline CDR1 and CDR2: SNHLY and FYNNEI. Trimming left V 4 bases short and J 2 bases short, with 9 bases between. The length of the CDR3 is 14 residues. The CDR3 nucleotides read TGTGCCAGCAGTGTACTAGTAACCTACAATGAGCAGTTCTTC. As protein: CASSVLVTYNEQFF.

The chain combines TRBV5-6 with TRBJ1-5; D is possibly TRBD1 (5 bases). Per the germline V gene, CDR1 is SGHDT and CDR2 is YYEEEE. The CDR3 spans 16 residues. Trimming cost V 4 bases and J 4 bases, with 18 bases left between them. The CDR3 region has the DNA TGTGCCAGCAGCCACCATAACAGGTACAATAATCAGCCCCAGCATTTT. Its protein product is CASSHHNRYNNQPQHF.

This chain joins TRBV5-1 and TRBJ2-1; perhaps TRBD2 as D (5 bases). Per germline, CDR1 SGHRS and CDR2 YFSETQ. Deletions cut 6 bases from V and 0 bases from J, with 13 bases between. The CDR3 spans 15 residues. The CDR3 DNA follows: TGCGCCAGCACGGAGGAGCGGATCTCCTACAATGAGCAGTTCTTC. As protein: CASTEERISYNEQFF. The complete variable domain, with remaining parts taken from reference TRBV5-1 and TRBJ2-1, reads KAGVTQTPRYLIKTRGQQVTLSCSPISGHRSVSWYQQTPGQGLQFLFEYFSETQRNKGNFPGRFSGRQFSNSRSEMNVSTLELGDSALYLCASTEERISYNEQFFGPGTRLTVL.

This clone turned up a few times. This rearrangement joins TRBV7-3 to TRBJ1-1, with D possibly TRBD1 on 5 matching bases. Trimming took 5 bases from V and 4 from J, leaving 14 bases between them. In germline, CDR1 is SGHTA, CDR2 FQGTGA. The CDR3 totals 14 residues. CDR3 coding DNA: TGTGCCAGCAGCACCGGGACCGGACTCACTGAAGCTTTCTTT. Its translation: CASSTGTGLTEAFF.